Shown below are 23 T cell receptor beta chains from a single sample sequenced in a study of cytomegalovirus exposure and HLA in healthy donors. With 60 Vbeta and 13 Jbeta primers, the PCR was carried out. Clones were read by immunoSEQ multiplex PCR, and TCRdb kept only the in-frame ones, dropping some. The profile shows fewer than 95,000 clones, 76% of them singletons. Sequencing was performed on PBMCs. The origin of the receptors is a man in his forties in good health and CMV-seronegative.

V is TRBV6-5 and J is TRBJ1-3; possibly TRBD1 for D (5 bases). V was trimmed by 4 bases and J by 0 bases, leaving 7 bases between them. The CDR3 sequence is 14 residues long. CDR1 MNHEY and CDR2 SVGAGI come from the germline V gene. CDR3 sequence reads: CASSSQGSGNTIYF. The CDR3 bases are TGTGCCAGCAGTTCTCAGGGCTCTGGAAACACCATATATTTT.

This clone has a single count. The chain combines TRBV19 with TRBJ1-4, with D possibly TRBD1 on 5 matching bases. CDR1 is LNHDA, CDR2 SQIVND, per germline (reference sequence). The CDR3 runs to 14 residues. The ends were cut back, 3 bases at V and 5 bases at J, with 10 bases in the middle. The DNA for the CDR3 is TGTGCCAGTAGTATCCAGGGAAGAAATGAAAAACTGTTTTTT. It is translated as CASSIQGRNEKLFF. The full variable domain, completed using reference TRBV19 and TRBJ1-4, is DGGITQSPKYLFRKEGQNVTLSCEQNLNHDAMYWYRQDPGQGLRLIYYSQIVNDFQKGDIAEGYSVSREKKESFPLTVTSAQKNPTAFYLCASSIQGRNEKLFFGSGTQLSVL.

This clone was found once. The CDR3 is CASSDGGSGNTIYF. CDR3 DNA: TGTGCCAGCAGTGACGGGGGTTCTGGAAACACCATATATTTT. The chain recombines TRBV6-5 with TRBJ1-3, with D perhaps matching TRBD1 (5 bases). V dropped 5 bases and J dropped 1 base, with 9 bases sitting between them. Per the germline V gene, CDR1 is MNHEY and CDR2 is SVGAGI. This CDR3 is 14 amino acids long.

There are a few counts of this clone. The V gene is TRBV10-3, the J gene TRBJ1-1; possibly TRBD1 for D (5 bases). This CDR3 is 16 amino acids long. Germline loops: CDR1 ENHRY, CDR2 SYGVKD. V was pared by 8 bases and J by 1 base, with 20 bases between. The CDR3 nucleotides are TGTGCCATCGCCGGGGGGTATGACACTTGGAACACTGAAGCTTTCTTT. Amino acid sequence: CAIAGGYDTWNTEAFF.

This chain uses TRBV7-3 with TRBJ2-7; 9 bases agree with TRBD1. CDR1 is SGHTA and CDR2 is FQGTGA in the germline V gene. The CDR3 extends over 15 amino acids. With 2 bases clipped from V and 7 bases from J, the junction kept 9 bases outside the gene matches. This chain's CDR3 is CASSLHRGPEEEQYF. In DNA, the CDR3 is TGTGCCAGCAGCTTACACAGGGGGCCTGAGGAAGAGCAGTACTTC.

The V gene is TRBV20-1, the J gene TRBJ1-3; weak D call: TRBD1 (6 bases). The CDR3 length is 10 residues. Trimming removed 4 bases from V and 10 bases from J, with 8 bases in between. CDR1 is DFQATT, CDR2 SNEGSKA, per germline (reference sequence). CDR3 loop: CSATGTTIYF. For the CDR3, the DNA is TGCAGTGCTACCGGGACAACCATATATTTT.

The chain employs TRBV7-2 and TRBJ2-3; 10 nucleotides align to TRBD2. The junction had 5 bases not matched to a gene; V was cut back by 4 bases and J by 1 base. The CDR3 covers 16 residues. CDR1 and CDR2 (germline): SGHTA, FQGNSA. The CDR3 bases are TGTGCCAGCAGCTCCCAAGGACTAGCGGGCACAGATACGCAGTATTTT. Protein product: CASSSQGLAGTDTQYF.

This chain's CDR3 is CASSRTSGGALNTGELFF. DNA for the CDR3: TGTGCCAGCAGCCGGACTAGCGGGGGGGCCTTGAACACCGGGGAGCTGTTTTTT. V is TRBV7-7 and J is TRBJ2-2; 15 nucleotides align to TRBD2. This CDR3 has 18 residues. Trimming cost V 5 bases and J 1 base; bases outside gene matches: 5. Germline values: CDR1 SSHAT, CDR2 FNYEAQ (reference sequence).

The rearrangement uses TRBV9 and TRBJ2-7; TRBD1 aligns across 8 bases. The CDR3 totals 12 residues. Germline CDR1 is SGDLS and CDR2 is YYNGEE. V lost 3 bases, J lost 4 bases, and 0 bases stayed unmatched. CDR3 in amino acids: CASSGTGYEQYF. CDR3 DNA sequence: TGTGCCAGCAGCGGGACAGGGTACGAGCAGTACTTC.

This rearrangement joins TRBV7-9 to TRBJ2-2; D not certain. CDR1 and CDR2 from the germline V gene are SEHNR and FQNEAQ (reference sequence). This CDR3 is 12 amino acids long. Trimming shortened V by 5 bases and J by 7 bases, and 8 bases separated the two germline ends. In DNA form, the CDR3 reads TGTGCCAGCAGCCCCCTAGACGGGGAGCTGTTTTTT. It codes for CASSPLDGELFF. The full variable domain, rest sourced from reference TRBV7-9 and TRBJ2-2, is DTGVSQNPRHKITKRGQNVTFRCDPISEHNRLYWYRQTLGQGPEFLTYFQNEAQLEKSRLLSDRFSAERPKGSFSTLEIQRTEQGDSAMYLCASSPLDGELFFGEGSRLTVL.

This clone was seen a handful of times. J is TRBJ1-2 and V is TRBV10-2, with 7 positions matching TRBD1. The CDR3 is 14 residues long. CDR1 and CDR2 (germline): WSHSY, SAAADI. Losses at the gene ends were 3 bases for V and 8 bases for J; bases not matched to a gene: 9. Written as DNA, the CDR3 is TGCGCCAGCAGTGAAGGACAGGCCTGGGGAGGCTACACCTTC. Residues: CASSEGQAWGGYTF.

The chain uses TRBV28 and TRBJ1-2; maybe TRBD1 (6 bases). V shed 1 base and J shed 3 bases, with 21 bases lying between them. CDR1 MDHEN and CDR2 SYDVKM come from the germline V gene. The CDR3 sequence is 18 residues long. CDR3: CASSLYQGGGANYYGYTF. DNA of the CDR3: TGTGCCAGCAGTTTATATCAGGGCGGGGGGGCAAATTACTATGGCTACACCTTC.

Turning to this clone: The junction shows a germline mismatch at one end, possibly a read error. The same CDR3 also results from other DNA sequences found in this sample. The chain carries TRBV5-5 and TRBJ1-1, with D possibly matching TRBD1 (6 bases). Germline V lookup: CDR1 SGHKS, CDR2 YYEKEE (reference sequence). The CDR3 has 13 residues. CDR3 loop: CASSRQENTEAFF. The CDR3 region has the DNA TGCGCCAGCAGCAGACAGGAAAACACTGAAGCTTTCTTT.

V and J are TRBV15 and TRBJ1-6; D gene uncertain. Germline values: CDR1 LNHNV, CDR2 YYDKDF (reference sequence). V was clipped by 0 bases and J by 14 bases, with 5 bases between them. CDR3 length equals 11 residues. CDR3 DNA sequence: TGTGCCACCAGCAGAGATAGATCCCTCCACTTT. Its translation: CATSRDRSLHF.

This chain connects TRBV9 to TRBJ1-6; TRBD1 matches at 8 bases. V gave up 1 base and J gave up 0 bases; unmatched junction bases: 3. Germline lookup yields CDR1 SGDLS and CDR2 YYNGEE. The CDR3 has 17 amino acids. CDR3 loop: CASSVSGQGSYNSPLHF. The CDR3 nucleotides read TGTGCCAGCAGCGTATCCGGACAGGGCTCCTATAATTCACCCCTCCACTTT. Full variable domain (remainder filled in from reference TRBV9 and TRBJ1-6): DSGVTQTPKHLITATGQRVTLRCSPRSGDLSVYWYQQSLDQGLQFLIQYYNGEERAKGNILERFSAQQFPDLHSELNLSSLELGDSALYFCASSVSGQGSYNSPLHFGNGTRLTVT.

The V and J genes are TRBV7-6 and TRBJ1-1; 8 positions match TRBD1. This CDR3 region has 13 residues. Per germline, CDR1 SGHVS and CDR2 FNYEAQ. J lost 3 bases, V lost 4 bases, and 1 base had no gene match. The CDR3 DNA follows: TGTGCCAGCAGCTGGGGACAGGACACTGAAGCTTTCTTT. Translation gives CASSWGQDTEAFF.

This sequence joins TRBV7-9 and TRBJ1-1; no clear D gene. The CDR3 sequence is 12 residues long. V was clipped by 3 bases and J by 6 bases, with 8 bases between them. CDR1 and CDR2 (germline): SEHNR, FQNEAQ (reference sequence). The CDR3 DNA follows: TGTGCCAGCAGCTTTGAATCGGCTGAAGCTTTCTTT. Residues: CASSFESAEAFF.

The rearrangement joins TRBV20-1 to TRBJ1-2; D not certain. V shed 3 bases and J shed 7 bases, with 6 bases lying between them. This CDR3 comprises 10 residues. Germline values: CDR1 DFQATT, CDR2 SNEGSKA (reference sequence). CDR3 DNA sequence: TGCAGTGCTAGGTTCGGTGGCTACACCTTC. Protein sequence: CSARFGGYTF.

The chain links TRBV18 to TRBJ2-5; 10 bases are a match to TRBD1. The end of the DNA is better explained by TRBJ2-7, so the J call may be wrong. The CDR3 is 14 residues long. CDR1 and CDR2 (germline): KGHSH, LQKENI. CDR3 nucleotide sequence: TGTGCCAGCTCACCGGGACAGGGGACTCGCGAGCAGTACTTC. Translating gives CASSPGQGTREQYF.

Written as DNA, the CDR3 is TGTGCCAGCTCACCGGACAGGAGCTCCTACAATGAGCAGTTCTTC. Encoded protein: CASSPDRSSYNEQFF. The chain uses TRBV18 and TRBJ2-1; 7 bases match TRBD1. CDR1 is KGHSH and CDR2 is LQKENI in the germline V gene. The CDR3 totals 15 residues. Trimming took 3 bases from V and 0 from J; bases not matched to a gene: 2. The full variable domain, in which reference TRBV18 and TRBJ2-1 provide the parts outside the CDR3, is NAGVMQNPRHLVRRRGQEARLRCSPMKGHSHVYWYRQLPEEGLKFMVYLQKENIIDESGMPKERFSAEFPKEGPSILRIQQVVRGDSAAYFCASSPDRSSYNEQFFGPGTRLTVL.

The rearrangement joins TRBV5-8 to TRBJ2-5; 13 bases are shared with TRBD2. Germline assignment: CDR1 SGHTS and CDR2 YDEGEE. The ends lost 4 bases at V and 3 bases at J; junction bases unmatched: 3. The CDR3 contains 15 residues. This chain's CDR3 is CASSAGTSGEETQYF. CDR3 nucleotides: TGTGCCAGCAGCGCAGGGACTAGCGGGGAAGAGACCCAGTACTTC. Full variable domain (outside the CDR3, taken from reference TRBV5-8 and TRBJ2-5): EAGVTQSPTHLIKTRGQQATLRCSPISGHTSVYWYQQALGLGLQFLLWYDEGEERNRGNFPPRFSGRQFPNYSSELNVNALELEDSALYLCASSAGTSGEETQYFGPGTRLLVL.

This rearrangement joins TRBV5-4 to TRBJ2-5, with a tentative D call TRBD1 (6 bases). With 5 bases removed from V and 2 bases from J, the gap between germline ends came to 19 bases. The CDR3 runs to 16 residues. CDR1 is SGHNT and CDR2 is YYREEE in the germline V gene (reference sequence). The CDR3 DNA follows: TGTGCCAGCAGTCCCCCTGGGGGCCAGGGGCAAGAGACCCAGTACTTC. Its protein is CASSPPGGQGQETQYF.

CDR3 DNA sequence: TGTGCCACCAGCGGGCGGACTAGCATCCAGGATACGCAGTATTTT. Translation: CATSGRTSIQDTQYF. The rearrangement links TRBV15 to TRBJ2-3; 8 positions agree with TRBD2. The CDR3 length is 15 residues. Losses at the gene ends were 5 bases for V and 6 bases for J; bases not matched to a gene: 10. The germline V gene encodes CDR1 LNHNV and CDR2 YYDKDF (reference sequence).